Below, 19 T cell receptor beta chains from the same sample are listed, as sequenced in a study of shared clonotypes between healthy human individuals. Assay used: immunoSEQ multiplex PCR; TCRdb lists only in-frame clones, some missing. The table lists about 2 million clones, roughly 94% of them singletons. The specimen was naive CD4+ T cells sorted from blood. Subset reported: CD45RA+ positively selected. These receptors all stem from a man younger than 30 in good health.

The CDR3 bases are TGTGCCAGCAGCTTAGGGCTGGCTAGCGGTCTCACAGATACGCAGTATTTT. The encoded protein is CASSLGLASGLTDTQYF. The chain couples TRBV7-9 to TRBJ2-3; 7 nucleotides match TRBD2. After removal of 1 base from V and 2 bases from J, the junction contained 9 bases not matched to a gene. CDR1 is SEHNR and CDR2 is FQNEAQ in the germline V gene (reference sequence). This CDR3 has 17 residues.

This chain's CDR3 is CASSLGGKETQYF. CDR3 DNA: TGTGCCAGCAGCTTAGGAGGCAAGGAGACCCAGTACTTC. The J gene is TRBJ2-5, the V gene TRBV6-6; D perhaps matches TRBD2 (5 bases). Trimming stripped 6 bases from V and 5 bases from J, with 13 bases between. This CDR3 region has 13 residues. Germline CDR1 MNHNY, CDR2 SVGAGI (reference sequence).

Note on this clone: This same CDR3 is encoded by further DNA sequences in the sample. J is TRBJ2-2 and V is TRBV30; D uncertain. The CDR3 covers 13 residues. In germline, CDR1 is GTSNPN, CDR2 SVGIG (reference sequence). The ends were cut back, 0 bases at V and 0 bases at J, with 2 bases in the middle. CDR3 loop: CAWSVANTGELFF. CDR3 coding DNA: TGTGCCTGGAGTGTAGCGAACACCGGGGAGCTGTTTTTT.

This clone was recorded only once. The V call is TRBV25-1, the J call TRBJ1-1; perhaps TRBD1 as D (6 bases). The CDR3 runs 16 residues. Per the germline V gene, CDR1 is MGHDK and CDR2 is SYGVNS. V dropped 1 base and J dropped 0 bases, with 12 bases sitting between them. CDR3: CASSESGGGLNTEAFF. DNA for the CDR3: TGTGCCAGCAGTGAATCGGGGGGCGGTTTGAACACTGAAGCTTTCTTT.

As concerns this clone: The identical CDR3 is also encoded by other nucleotide sequences in the sample. The gene calls are TRBV5-1 and TRBJ2-2, with D perhaps assigned TRBD1 or TRBD2 (5 bases each). V lost 0 bases and J 0 bases, leaving 9 bases between the germline ends. Germline loops: CDR1 SGHRS, CDR2 YFSETQ. The CDR3 has 16 amino acids. Here the CDR3 DNA reads TGCGCCAGCAGCTTGGAGGGACGCACGAACACCGGGGAGCTGTTTTTT. Its translation: CASSLEGRTNTGELFF.

This clone was found once. Other DNA sequences in this sample translate to the same CDR3. The V call is TRBV30, the J call TRBJ1-5; weak D call: TRBD1 (5 bases). The CDR3 is made up of 13 amino acids. V was pared by 0 bases and J by 2 bases, with 5 bases between. From germline, CDR1 is GTSNPN and CDR2 SVGIG (reference sequence). CDR3 nucleotide sequence: TGTGCCTGGAGTGTAGGGGGCAATCAGCCCCAGCATTTT. It yields the protein CAWSVGGNQPQHF.

The genes are TRBV25-1 and TRBJ2-7, with a weak D call TRBD2 (5 bases). This CDR3 has 12 residues. Trimming stripped 5 bases from V and 5 bases from J, with 10 bases between. Germline CDR1 is MGHDK and CDR2 is SYGVNS. The CDR3 DNA follows: TGTGCCAGCAGTCCCGGGGATCACGAGCAGTACTTC. It encodes CASSPGDHEQYF.

The V call is TRBV11-2, the J call TRBJ2-2; D is undetermined. Trimming stripped 3 bases from V and 2 bases from J, with 10 bases between. This CDR3 has 15 amino acids. Germline CDR1 is SGHAT and CDR2 is FQNNGV. Written as DNA, the CDR3 is TGTGCCAGCAGCTTGGCCCTTACCAACACCGGGGAGCTGTTTTTT. Residues: CASSLALTNTGELFF.

The rearrangement links TRBV5-1 to TRBJ1-5; 9 bases map to TRBD1. The CDR3 is 14 amino acids. Per the germline V gene, CDR1 is SGHRS and CDR2 is YFSETQ. J gave up 5 bases and V 4 bases, and 4 bases lay outside the gene matches. The DNA for the CDR3 is TGCGCCAGCAGCCTGGACAGGGGAGATCAGCCCCAGCATTTT. Residues: CASSLDRGDQPQHF.

Points on this clone: Different DNA sequences within this sample yield the same CDR3. The chain is built from TRBV7-9 and TRBJ1-4; unclear D gene. V lost 1 base and J 0 bases, leaving 6 bases between the germline ends. The CDR3 has 15 residues. Germline values: CDR1 SEHNR, CDR2 FQNEAQ (reference sequence). CDR3 nucleotides: TGTGCCAGCAGCTTAGATGGAGCAACTAATGAAAAACTGTTTTTT. Its translation is CASSLDGATNEKLFF.

The chain is built from TRBV2 and TRBJ2-2; TRBD1 agrees at 7 bases. The CDR3 spans 14 residues. J gave up 6 bases and V 5 bases, and 6 bases lay outside the gene matches. Germline V gene lookup returns CDR1 SNHLY and CDR2 FYNNEI. CDR3 DNA: TGTGCCAGCAGTAAGACAGGGATCCCCGGGGAGCTGTTTTTT. Its protein product is CASSKTGIPGELFF.

This sequence joins TRBV6-5 and TRBJ2-6, with D unclear. Germline values: CDR1 MNHEY, CDR2 SVGAGI. With 8 bases removed from V and 0 bases from J, the gap between germline ends came to 5 bases. The CDR3 extends over 13 amino acids. Written as DNA, the CDR3 is TGTGCCAGCGGAGACTCTGGGGCCAACGTCCTGACTTTC. Protein product: CASGDSGANVLTF.

The chain uses TRBV10-2 and TRBJ1-5, with D uncertain. The CDR3 covers 13 residues. The V end was cut by 0 bases, the J end by 6 bases, with 6 bases between. Looked up from germline, CDR1 is WSHSY and CDR2 is SAAADI. CDR3 amino acids: CASSESIFQPQHF. The CDR3 DNA reads TGCGCCAGCAGTGAGTCGATTTTTCAGCCCCAGCATTTT.

The chain couples TRBV6-1 to TRBJ1-2; TRBD1 matches at 7 bases. J lost 5 bases, V lost 7 bases, and 10 bases had no gene match. Germline V lookup: CDR1 MNHNS, CDR2 SASEGT. The CDR3 spans 14 residues. The CDR3 sequence: CASTRWTGDYGYTF. The CDR3 DNA sequence: TGTGCCAGCACCCGTTGGACAGGCGATTATGGCTACACCTTC.

The V gene is TRBV7-9, the J gene TRBJ1-2, with D perhaps TRBD1 (5 bases). CDR3 size: 15 residues. From germline, CDR1 is SEHNR and CDR2 FQNEAQ (reference sequence). V lost 1 base and J 8 bases, leaving 17 bases between the germline ends. The CDR3, as DNA: TGTGCCAGCAGCTTAGACGGTCCAGGGTCTGACGGCTACACCTTC. The encoded protein is CASSLDGPGSDGYTF.

The rearrangement uses TRBV18 and TRBJ2-5, with 7 bases lining up with TRBD2. The germline V gene has CDR1 KGHSH and CDR2 LQKENI. V trimming: 2 bases; J trimming: 5 bases; junction bases outside the gene matches: 17. The CDR3 is 18 residues long. The CDR3 DNA is TGTGCCAGCTCACCAAATTCATTGACTAGCCTCGGTATGGAGACCCAGTACTTC. It specifies CASSPNSLTSLGMETQYF.

Turning to this clone: The same CDR3 can be traced to other DNA sequences in this sample. The chain carries TRBV7-2 and TRBJ1-4; a weak D match, TRBD1 (6 bases). The CDR3 consists of 15 residues. Germline CDR1 reads SGHTA; CDR2 reads FQGNSA. The V gene lost 5 bases and the J gene lost 1 base, with 11 bases spanning the gap. The CDR3 here is CASSLQGGTNEKLFF. Written as DNA, the CDR3 is TGTGCCAGCAGCCTACAAGGGGGAACTAATGAAAAACTGTTTTTT.

V and J are TRBV6-6 and TRBJ2-1; D is uncertain. Germline CDR1 MNHNY, CDR2 SVGAGI (reference sequence). V gave up 4 bases and J gave up 6 bases, with 4 bases separating them. The CDR3 spans 11 residues. CDR3 sequence reads: CASSSLNEQFF. The CDR3 nucleotides are TGTGCCAGCAGTTCACTCAATGAGCAGTTCTTC.

This sequence joins TRBV25-1 and TRBJ2-7, with D unclear. Trimming left V 6 bases short and J 0 bases short, with 6 bases between. Germline lookup yields CDR1 MGHDK and CDR2 SYGVNS. CDR3 length equals 12 residues. The CDR3 nucleotides read TGTGCCAGCAGAGACAACTCCTACGAGCAGTACTTC. Its protein product is CASRDNSYEQYF.